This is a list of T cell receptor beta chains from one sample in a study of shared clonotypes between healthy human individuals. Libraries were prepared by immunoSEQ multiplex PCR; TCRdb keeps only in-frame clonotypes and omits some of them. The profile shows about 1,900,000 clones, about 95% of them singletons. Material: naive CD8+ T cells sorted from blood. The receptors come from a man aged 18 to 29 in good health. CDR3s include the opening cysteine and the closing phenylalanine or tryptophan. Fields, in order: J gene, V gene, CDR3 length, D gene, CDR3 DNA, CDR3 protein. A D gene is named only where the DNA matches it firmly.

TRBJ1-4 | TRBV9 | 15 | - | TGTGCCAGCAGCCCCCGAGGGGGGGCTGGTGAAAAACTGTTTTTT | CASSPRGGAGEKLFF
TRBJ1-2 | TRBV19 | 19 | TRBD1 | TGTGCCAGTAGTATAGATGCCGAGGGACAGGCTTACATCCATCTTGGCTACACCTTC | CASSIDAEGQAYIHLGYTF
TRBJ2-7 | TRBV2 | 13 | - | TGTGCCAGCAGTGAACAAGGTAGCTACGAGCAGTACTTC | CASSEQGSYEQYF
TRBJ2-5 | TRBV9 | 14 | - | TGTGCCAGCAGCGTCTGGGGGAATGGAGAGACCCAGTACTTC | CASSVWGNGETQYF
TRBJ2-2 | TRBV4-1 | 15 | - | TGCGCCAGCAGCCAAGTTGGGGGGGCTCACGGGGAGCTGTTTTTT | CASSQVGGAHGELFF
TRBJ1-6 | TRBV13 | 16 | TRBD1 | TGTGCCAGCAGCTTCCAGGGGGCATCAACTAATTCACCCCTCCACTTT | CASSFQGASTNSPLHF
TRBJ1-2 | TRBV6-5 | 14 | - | TGTGCCAGCAGTTACTCCGAGGGGACCTATGGCTACACCTTC | CASSYSEGTYGYTF
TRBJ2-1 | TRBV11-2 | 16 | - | TGTGCCAGCAGCTTAGAACTCACTGTCTTGGGCAATGAGCAGTTCTTC | CASSLELTVLGNEQFF
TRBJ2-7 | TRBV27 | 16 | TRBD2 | TGTGCCAGCACCCCCTCGGTGGGGGAGGGCTTTTACGAGCAGTACTTC | CASTPSVGEGFYEQYF
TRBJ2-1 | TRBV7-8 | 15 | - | TGTGCCAGCAGCGACACTAGCAGGAGGTTCAATGAGCAGTTCTTC | CASSDTSRRFNEQFF
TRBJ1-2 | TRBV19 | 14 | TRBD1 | TGTGCCAGTAGTATGGGAGGGACAGTCGACGGCTACACCTTC | CASSMGGTVDGYTF